The 6 T cell receptor beta chains below all came from one sample that was sequenced in a study of T cell responses to AZD1222 COVID-19 vaccine. Clones were read by immunoSEQ multiplex PCR, and TCRdb kept only the in-frame ones, dropping some. The sample contains around 170,000 clones, nearly 95% of which appear only once. The sample in question was peripheral blood, obtained 28 days after the second AZD1222 dose. The receptor set was obtained from an adult who received the AZD1222 COVID-19 vaccine.

This sequence joins TRBV27 and TRBJ2-7, with D hard to call. Germline loops: CDR1 MNHEY, CDR2 SMNVEV (reference sequence). The CDR3 length is 10 residues. Trimming took off 8 bases at V and 9 bases at J, with 11 bases between the two ends. CDR3 region: CASSQTGQYF. CDR3 DNA sequence: TGTGCCAGCTCCCAGACTGGGCAGTACTTC.

The rearrangement uses TRBV4-1 and TRBJ2-7; possibly TRBD1 for D (6 bases). Germline V lookup: CDR1 MGHRA, CDR2 YSYEKL. V dropped 1 base and J dropped 0 bases, with 10 bases sitting between them. The length of the CDR3 is 15 residues. This CDR3 is CASSQVHRVSYEQYF. The CDR3 DNA reads TGCGCCAGCAGCCAAGTCCACAGGGTCTCCTACGAGCAGTACTTC.

The chain carries TRBV2 and TRBJ2-1; no firm D call. The CDR3 extends over 11 amino acids. Germline V CDR1 and CDR2: SNHLY, FYNNEI. The germline V and J ends were trimmed by 5 bases and 7 bases, with 6 bases remaining between them. The CDR3 coding sequence is TGTGCCAGCAGTCCGGTTAATGAGCAGTTCTTC. Protein product: CASSPVNEQFF.

The rearrangement links TRBV10-2 to TRBJ1-2; 7 bases are a match to TRBD1. CDR3 length: 14 residues. V lost 1 base and J lost 4; bases outside the gene matches: 3. Germline lookup yields CDR1 WSHSY and CDR2 SAAADI. The CDR3 DNA follows: TGCGCCAGCAGTGAGTTGGGACAGACCTATGGCTACACCTTC. As protein: CASSELGQTYGYTF.

The gene calls are TRBV6-5 and TRBJ1-1; D is perhaps TRBD1 (5 bases). This CDR3 spans 15 amino acids. CDR1 and CDR2 (germline): MNHEY, SVGAGI. V lost 3 bases and J lost 1, with 12 bases in between. The CDR3 coding sequence is TGTGCCAGCAGTTATCAGGGACTTAGGAACACTGAAGCTTTCTTT. Translation: CASSYQGLRNTEAFF.

The chain employs TRBV18 and TRBJ1-3, with D perhaps matching TRBD1 (6 bases). The CDR3 runs to 15 residues. CDR1 is KGHSH and CDR2 is LQKENI in the germline V gene. Trimming took 5 bases from V and 2 from J, leaving 13 bases between them. CDR3 loop: CASSWDTETGNTIYF. For the CDR3, the DNA is TGTGCCAGCTCATGGGACACCGAAACTGGAAACACCATATATTTT.